The T cell receptor beta chain described here comes from a study of CD8+ T cells in alopecia areata. As for the study in general: Treated individuals took tofacitinib by mouth, 5 to 10 mg twice daily. Study-level results: Against the mouse data, patients shared TCRs less clearly, possibly for HLA reasons.

As regards this clone: Its antigen is not identified.

The CDR3 is 15 residues long. CDR1 and CDR2 from the germline V gene are MNHEY and SVGAGI. V shed 2 bases and J 5 bases; nucleotides not matched to a gene: 1. In each case, RNA was isolated and then reverse transcribed into cDNA as the sequencing template. TCRdb keeps only in-frame clones here, not all; method: immunoSEQ multiplex PCR. This sample has around 200,000 clones, with roughly 60% found just once. The source was CD4+ T cells sorted from blood, collected at week 0. The rearrangement links TRBV6-5 to TRBJ2-7; 15 bases are a match to TRBD2. The source of this sequence is a human donor with alopecia areata. CDR3 in amino acids: CASSYGTSGGNEQYF. Written as DNA, the CDR3 is TGTGCCAGCAGTTACGGGACTAGCGGGGGGAACGAGCAGTACTTC.